This passage covers 11 T cell receptor beta chains from one sample sequenced in a study of blood T cell repertoires in COVID-19. Here immunoSEQ multiplex PCR was the method, and the copy in TCRdb shows in-frame clones only, minus some. The sample consists of 30,000 to 40,000 clones, 70% to 90% of them appearing once. Sequenced input: peripheral blood. Every receptor here comes from a human donor in a cohort sampled during active COVID-19.

The chain combines TRBV7-3 with TRBJ2-7; D is possibly TRBD2 (5 bases). The length of the CDR3 is 13 residues. The germline V gene has CDR1 SGHTA and CDR2 FQGTGA. Between the trimmed V and J ends, which lost 1 base and 6 bases, there was a span of 10 bases. DNA of the CDR3: TGTGCCAGCAGCTTAAGCCCGACTACCGAGCAGTACTTC. This codes for CASSLSPTTEQYF.

The chain links TRBV3-1 (or the pseudogene TRBV3-2) to TRBJ2-5; TRBD1 might be the D (6 bases). The germline gives CDR1 LGHDT, CDR2 YNNKEL (reference sequence). V was cut by 4 bases and J by 4 bases, with 16 bases left in between. This CDR3 is built from 15 residues. In nucleotides, the CDR3 is TGTGCCAGCAGCCTAAGACGGACAGTTCGAGAGACCCAGTACTTC. Translating it yields CASSLRRTVRETQYF.

The chain employs TRBV5-5 and TRBJ2-3; D is perhaps TRBD1 (7 bases). V dropped 0 bases and J dropped 4 bases, with 15 bases sitting between them. This CDR3 is 16 amino acids long. Germline V gene sequence: CDR1 SGHKS, CDR2 YYEKEE (reference sequence). CDR3 coding DNA: TGTGCCAGCAGCTTGGGGCTGCTCAGGGGGGCAGATACGCAGTATTTT. Protein sequence: CASSLGLLRGADTQYF.

The chain has TRBV18 and TRBJ1-1; tentative D call: TRBD1 (5 bases). This CDR3 has 14 residues. Germline CDR1 and CDR2: KGHSH and LQKENI. Trimming shortened V by 6 bases and J by 1 base, and 12 bases separated the two germline ends. The CDR3 coding sequence is TGTGCCAGCTCGGGTCAGGGTACGAACACTGAAGCTTTCTTT. It codes for CASSGQGTNTEAFF.

V and J are TRBV19 and TRBJ2-3; TRBD2 agrees at 7 bases. In germline, CDR1 is LNHDA, CDR2 SQIVND (reference sequence). V dropped 5 bases and J dropped 0; count of bases not matched to a gene: 11. This CDR3 spans 17 amino acids. CDR3 residues: CASSPRWGGSSTDTQYF. CDR3 DNA sequence: TGTGCCAGTAGTCCCAGATGGGGGGGGTCTAGCACAGATACGCAGTATTTT.

The chain combines TRBV2 with TRBJ1-1; TRBD1 is a possible D gene (6 bases). V lost 2 bases to trimming and J lost 3 bases, with 10 bases between them. CDR1 and CDR2 (germline): SNHLY, FYNNEI. This CDR3 is 14 amino acids long. This CDR3 reads CASSEQGFDTEAFF. CDR3 sequence (DNA): TGTGCCAGCAGTGAACAGGGGTTCGACACTGAAGCTTTCTTT.

This chain links TRBV19 with TRBJ1-6; 9 bases fit TRBD1. The ends lost 3 bases at V and 10 bases at J; junction bases unmatched: 10. Looked up from germline, CDR1 is LNHDA and CDR2 is SQIVND (reference sequence). CDR3 length equals 16 residues. CDR3: CASSIGVTGGESPLHF. CDR3 nucleotides: TGTGCCAGTAGTATCGGGGTCACAGGGGGCGAATCACCCCTCCACTTT.

This clone was found once. The CDR3 DNA is TGTGCCACCAGTCCAGCTAGAGGCGCAGGGGGCCTATACGAGCAGTACTTC. Translating it yields CATSPARGAGGLYEQYF. The V gene is TRBV24-1, the J gene TRBJ2-7; 8 nucleotides line up with TRBD1. Looked up from germline, CDR1 is KGHDR and CDR2 is SFDVKD. The ends lost 6 bases at V and 4 bases at J; junction bases unmatched: 16. The CDR3 totals 17 residues.

This clone was seen once. This sequence joins TRBV4-1 and TRBJ1-2; TRBD1 matches at 7 bases. V lost 1 base and J lost 1; bases outside the gene matches: 3. The germline gives CDR1 MGHRA, CDR2 YSYEKL. The CDR3 covers 15 residues. CDR3 sequence (DNA): TGCGCCAGCAGCCAAGGGACAGGTCTTAACTATGGCTACACCTTC. This codes for CASSQGTGLNYGYTF.

The V and J genes are TRBV24-1 and TRBJ2-1; the match to TRBD2 covers 7 bases. The CDR3 has 16 residues. Germline V lookup: CDR1 KGHDR, CDR2 SFDVKD. With 5 bases clipped from V and 6 bases from J, the junction kept 12 bases outside the gene matches. CDR3 amino acids: CATSAAGSGAPNEQFF. Written as DNA, the CDR3 is TGTGCCACCAGTGCGGCGGGCAGCGGGGCACCCAATGAGCAGTTCTTC.

The V gene is TRBV6-1, the J gene TRBJ1-1, with D perhaps matching TRBD1 (6 bases). V lost 3 bases and J 4 bases, leaving 18 bases between the germline ends. The CDR3 sequence is 16 residues long. The V gene's germline CDR1 is MNHNS and CDR2 SASEGT. The CDR3 sequence: CASSDTGTVPTTEAFF. CDR3 sequence (DNA): TGTGCCAGCAGTGATACAGGGACCGTCCCAACCACTGAAGCTTTCTTT.